This T cell receptor beta chain was sequenced during a study of brain T cells in children with intractable seizures. Clones were sequenced by immunoSEQ multiplex PCR, and TCRdb holds only the in-frame ones, with some missing. The table includes 110,000 or so clones, around 94% detected once. The CDR3 totals 15 residues. The V end was cut by 2 bases, the J end by 0 bases, with 8 bases between. CDR1 WNHNN and CDR2 SYGVQD come from the germline V gene (reference sequence). This clonotype was sampled from a boy under three years old with hemimegalencephaly and intractable seizures. The specimen comprised peripheral blood, sampled at surgery. This chain uses TRBV10-1 with TRBJ1-5; D gene unclear. This CDR3 is CASSETRYSNQPQHF. The CDR3 DNA reads as TGCGCCAGCAGTGAGACCAGATATAGCAATCAGCCCCAGCATTTT.